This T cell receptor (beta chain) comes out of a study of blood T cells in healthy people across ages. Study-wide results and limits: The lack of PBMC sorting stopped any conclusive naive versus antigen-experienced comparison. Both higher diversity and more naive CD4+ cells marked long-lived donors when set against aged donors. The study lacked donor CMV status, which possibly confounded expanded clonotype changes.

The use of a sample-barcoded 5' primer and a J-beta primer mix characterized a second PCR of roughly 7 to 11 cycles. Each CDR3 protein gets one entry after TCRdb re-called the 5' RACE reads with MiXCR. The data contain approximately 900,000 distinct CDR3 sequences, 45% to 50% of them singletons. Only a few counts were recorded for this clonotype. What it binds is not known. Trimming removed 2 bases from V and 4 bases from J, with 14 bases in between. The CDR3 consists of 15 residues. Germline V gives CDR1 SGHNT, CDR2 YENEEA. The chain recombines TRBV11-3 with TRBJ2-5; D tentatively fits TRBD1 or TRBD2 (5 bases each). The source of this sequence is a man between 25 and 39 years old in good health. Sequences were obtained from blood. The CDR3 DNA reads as TGTGCCAGCAGCTTACGTGAGGGGAGAATAGAGACCCAGTACTTC. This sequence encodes CASSLREGRIETQYF. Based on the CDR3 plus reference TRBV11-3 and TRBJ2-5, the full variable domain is EAGVVQSPRYKIIEKKQPVAFWCNPISGHNTLYWYLQNLGQGPELLIRYENEEAVDDSQLPKDRFSAERLKGVDSTLKIQPAELGDSAVYLCASSLREGRIETQYFGPGTRLLVL.